This T cell receptor (beta chain) was documented in a study of spatial heterogeneity in lung cancer. On the study more broadly: Detected beta-chain sequences consistently exceeded alpha-chain sequences. In raw reads, more than 9.5 appearances on average were recorded for each unique TCR and UMI combination.

Time point noted: sample taken at primary tumor resection. Sequencing covered unsorted whole RNA taken from tumor, nontumor lung or frozen PBMC. Patients with untreated early-stage non-small cell lung cancer, numbering approximately 70, were the donors. From germline, CDR1 is SGHTA and CDR2 FQGNSA. The CDR3 contains 14 residues. Trimming stripped 1 base from V and 2 bases from J, with 9 bases between. On each TCR cDNA molecule, a unique molecular identifier was present. Each CDR3 protein is one row after TCRdb ran MiXCR on the 5' RACE reads. The sample shows 10,000 to 12,000 distinct CDR3 sequences, approximately 8.6% of them seen only once. This clonotype is medium-sized.

The sample in question was PBMCs, obtained at surgery. The V and J genes are TRBV7-2 and TRBJ2-7; TRBD1 is a possible D gene (6 bases). The TCR originated in a male donor with early-stage non-small cell lung cancer. The CDR3 DNA reads as TGTGCCAGCAGCTTAGAATACAGGGCCTACGAGCAGTACTTC. Residues: CASSLEYRAYEQYF.